The clone carrying this T cell receptor beta chain appeared a few times. These data originate in a study of T cells in Graves' hyperthyroidism and ophthalmopathy. Diagnosis rested on symptoms, serum thyroxine and TRAb, thyroid ultrasound, and orbital computed tomography. Amplified regions were TCR beta CDR3 sequences from RNA transcripts. Initially, a first-round RT-PCR of the TCR CDR3 employed the HTBI primer set. TCRdb analysed the multiplex PCR reads with MiXCR anew, one entry per CDR3 protein. The sample carries a few hundred thousand distinct CDR3 sequences, around 25% recorded once. Germline assignment: CDR1 SGHRS and CDR2 YFSETQ. This CDR3 has 14 residues. The J segment lost 7 bases and the V segment lost 4 bases, leaving 7 bases of the junction unmatched.

Sequencing was done on a sample of blood. The chain couples TRBV5-1 to TRBJ2-1; 8 nucleotides line up with TRBD2. The sequence was collected from a man aged 50 to 60 with Graves' hyperthyroidism. CDR3 residues: CASSGTRAGNEQFF. In nucleotides, the CDR3 is TGCGCCAGCAGCGGGACTAGAGCGGGGAATGAGCAGTTCTTC.